Given below is one TCR beta chain in context. Germline CDR1 is SGHDN and CDR2 is FVKESK. The length of the CDR3 is 15 residues. V was trimmed by 4 bases and J by 0 bases, leaving 9 bases between them. This sample stems from a study of technical replicates of blood from a handful of donors. Assay: immunoSEQ multiplex PCR; the TCRdb copy retains only in-frame clones and omits some. The sample yields 55,000 to 65,000 clones, 70% to 90% seen once. The clonotype was recovered from a human donor in good health. Some clones in this sample may be carry-over from other donors' samples. V usage is TRBV14 and J usage is TRBJ1-4, with unresolved D. The sequenced material came from PBMCs. In DNA, the CDR3 is TGTGCCAGCAGCCGGAGACGGACAACTAATGAAAAACTGTTTTTT. Its protein is CASSRRRTTNEKLFF.